The T cell receptor beta chain described here comes from a study of blood T cells in healthy people across ages. On the study more broadly: Template switching caught about one barcoded beta molecule for each two T cells.

The authors ran a second PCR of about 7 to 11 cycles using a sample-barcoded 5' primer and a J-beta primer mix. Researchers report that each sample yielded at least 3 million CDR3-containing paired-end reads. TCRdb analysed the 5' RACE reads with MiXCR anew, one entry per CDR3 protein. The sample contains more than 600,000 distinct CDR3 sequences, around 25% of which appear only once. This clonotype was seen a few times. Donors were healthy Caucasian individuals from Russia aged roughly 6 to 95. Whenever a sample was processed, at least 6 million PBMCs were isolated. The V gene's germline CDR1 is MGHRA and CDR2 YSYEKL. V was clipped by 0 bases and J by 6 bases, with 15 bases between them. The CDR3 is made up of 16 amino acids. These data also formed part of another study, on T cells of mothers and their children.

The sample was blood. This clonotype was obtained from a boy under 18 in good health. The chain carries TRBV4-1 and TRBJ1-5; weak D call: TRBD1 (5 bases). CDR3 nucleotides: TGCGCCAGCAGCCAAGATCATTCAGGGATGGGTCAGCCCCAGCATTTT. This translates into CASSQDHSGMGQPQHF.